These T cell receptor beta chains were read from a single sample in a study of blood T cell repertoires in COVID-19. TCRdb's copy holds only in-frame clones and misses some; the assay was immunoSEQ multiplex PCR. Among hundreds of thousands of clones, around 87% were seen once, and the ten largest hold around 1.4%. Specimen: peripheral blood. Source of these receptors: a man aged 65-85 years with acute or convalescent COVID-19. The CDR3 runs from the conserved cysteine through the conserved F or W. The order of the fields is V gene, CDR3 protein.

V: TRBV28; CDR3: CASRTVGGNTEAFF
V: TRBV6-5; CDR3: CASKGGGEGSTEAFF
V: TRBV30; CDR3: CAWKRTANSYEQYF
V: TRBV6-1; CDR3: CASSESGNSYNEQFF
V: TRBV5-1; CDR3: CASSTRITSSYEQYF
V: TRBV5-1; CDR3: CASAPQGASGVDEQFF
V: TRBV6-2/TRBV6-3; CDR3: CASSLLGTVNSNQPQHF
V: TRBV24-1; CDR3: CATSDSGRSPEKLFF
V: TRBV2; CDR3: CASSEGQGGEKLFF
V: TRBV7-2; CDR3: CASSLVHTSNQPQHF
V: TRBV27; CDR3: CASSARNNEQFF
V: TRBV24-1; CDR3: CATRASTGPQETQYF
V: TRBV30; CDR3: CAWARGSGNQPQHF
V: TRBV5-4; CDR3: CASSLDRADEKLFF
V: TRBV19; CDR3: CASSITMTGPSYNEQFF
V: TRBV27; CDR3: CASSLTPSPLAGNYEQYF
V: TRBV7-3; CDR3: CASSFGLARLPDTQYF
V: TRBV30; CDR3: CAWSVISYEQYF
V: TRBV30; CDR3: CAWSLGTGSRGGYGYTF
V: TRBV28; CDR3: CASSLLDRGREKLFF
V: TRBV30; CDR3: CAWSGAGGHLSYNEQFF
V: TRBV7-2; CDR3: CASSLARTGGWETQYF
V: TRBV2; CDR3: CASSKGIRGETQYF
V: TRBV6-2/TRBV6-3; CDR3: CASSYGNRSNSPLHF
V: TRBV7-9; CDR3: CASSSEWVHTEAFF
V: TRBV4-2; CDR3: CASSHSQGTYGELFF
V: TRBV6-2/TRBV6-3; CDR3: CASSYSGRGSGQPQHF
V: TRBV4-1; CDR3: CASSQGQGAQETQYF
V: TRBV5-1; CDR3: CASSLVSYQETQYF
V: TRBV20-1; CDR3: CSASQQGVVSTGELFF
V: TRBV5-1; CDR3: CASSGRQGSYEQYF
V: TRBV28; CDR3: CASSFTPPPGAYEQYF
V: TRBV29-1; CDR3: CSVLIDSYGYTF
V: TRBV3-1/TRBV3-2; CDR3: CASSPTGLETQYF
V: TRBV15; CDR3: CATSSSVRQPQQFF
V: TRBV24-1; CDR3: CATSGFSGNYNEQFF
V: TRBV4-2; CDR3: CASSHGGTGITNEKLFF
V: TRBV10-3; CDR3: CAIRPGQGLGDTQYF
V: TRBV4-3; CDR3: CASSQDGGSGTGELFF
V: TRBV28; CDR3: CASWDGGSTDTQYF
V: TRBV5-1; CDR3: CASSQGLGSYNEQFF
V: TRBV7-9; CDR3: CASSSSGGYNSPLHF
V: TRBV30; CDR3: CALQGSSNQPQHF
V: TRBV5-1; CDR3: CASSDAQGVSDTQYF
V: TRBV5-5; CDR3: CASSLFVSYNEQFF
V: TRBV5-6; CDR3: CASSTPTGSYEQYF
V: TRBV6-5; CDR3: CASSSDRATTQHF